The 4 T cell receptor beta chains in this list originate from one sample, sequenced in a study of CD8 T cells in Susac syndrome. With random hexamers, reverse transcription was performed on roughly 0.5 to 1 ug of RNA. TCRdb passed the immunoSEQ multiplex PCR reads through MiXCR, listing each CDR3 protein once. The profile shows approximately 160,000 distinct CDR3 sequences, 92% of them singletons. Material: CD4+ T cells from PBMCs. These receptors all come from a human donor in good health.

The J gene is TRBJ2-5, the V gene TRBV7-9; D unresolved. The CDR3 covers 13 residues. Trimming cost V 10 bases and J 0 bases, with 12 bases left between them. The germline V gene has CDR1 SEHNR and CDR2 FQNEAQ (reference sequence). CDR3 protein: CATPGANQETQYF. The CDR3 DNA reads as TGTGCCACTCCCGGTGCTAACCAAGAGACCCAGTACTTC.

This clonotype showed up just once. The V gene is TRBV2, the J gene TRBJ2-3; tentative D call: TRBD1 (6 bases). This CDR3 region has 15 residues. With 6 bases removed from V and 0 bases from J, the gap between germline ends came to 13 bases. Germline-derived CDR1 and CDR2 are SNHLY and FYNNEI. CDR3 nucleotides: TGTGCCAGCAGCGACGGGACAACTAGCACAGATACGCAGTATTTT. It encodes CASSDGTTSTDTQYF.

The chain links TRBV11-2 to TRBJ2-5, with D perhaps matching TRBD1 (6 bases). Germline V gives CDR1 SGHAT, CDR2 FQNNGV. V was cut by 5 bases and J by 5 bases, with 15 bases left in between. CDR3 length: 14 residues. As DNA, the CDR3 is TGTGCCAGCAGCCCCGGACAGTATGGGGAGACCCAGTACTTC. Translated: CASSPGQYGETQYF.

The J gene is TRBJ1-1, the V gene TRBV19; possible D gene TRBD1, 6 bases. The CDR3 consists of 13 residues. V was pared by 10 bases and J by 2 bases, with 14 bases between. CDR1 and CDR2 (germline): LNHDA, SQIVND (reference sequence). Here the CDR3 reads CATTPGHNTEAFF. CDR3 bases: TGTGCCACCACCCCGGGACATAACACTGAAGCTTTCTTT.